This TCR beta chain is from a study of blood T cell repertoires in COVID-19. Assay: immunoSEQ multiplex PCR; the TCRdb copy retains only in-frame clones and omits some. This table holds about 280,000 clones, approximately 82% found once. Trimming at V came to 8 bases and at J to 1 base, leaving 3 bases not matched to a gene. Germline CDR1 and CDR2: MDHEN and SYDVKM. The CDR3 contains 13 residues. This study enrolled people aged about 18 to 100 from about two dozen US geographic areas. Sequencing was performed on PBMCs or T cells enriched from blood (not recorded which). The rearrangement links TRBV28 to TRBJ2-3; TRBD1 matches at 7 bases. The TCR comes from a man aged 35 to 55 who had been exposed to COVID-19. The CDR3 spells CASGTGGTDTQYF. The CDR3 bases are TGTGCCAGCGGAACAGGGGGCACAGATACGCAGTATTTT.